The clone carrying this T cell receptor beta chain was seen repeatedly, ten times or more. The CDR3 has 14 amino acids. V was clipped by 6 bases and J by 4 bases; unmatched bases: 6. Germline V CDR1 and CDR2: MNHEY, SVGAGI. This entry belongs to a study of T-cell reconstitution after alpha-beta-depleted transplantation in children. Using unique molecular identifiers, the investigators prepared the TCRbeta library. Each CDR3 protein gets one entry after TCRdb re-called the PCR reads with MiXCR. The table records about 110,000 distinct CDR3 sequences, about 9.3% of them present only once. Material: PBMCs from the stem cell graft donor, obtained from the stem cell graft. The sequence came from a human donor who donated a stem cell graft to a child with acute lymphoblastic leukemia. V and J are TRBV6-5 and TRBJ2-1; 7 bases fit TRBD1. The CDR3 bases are TGTGCCAGCAGACCCGGGACAGATTACAATGAGCAGTTCTTC. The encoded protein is CASRPGTDYNEQFF.